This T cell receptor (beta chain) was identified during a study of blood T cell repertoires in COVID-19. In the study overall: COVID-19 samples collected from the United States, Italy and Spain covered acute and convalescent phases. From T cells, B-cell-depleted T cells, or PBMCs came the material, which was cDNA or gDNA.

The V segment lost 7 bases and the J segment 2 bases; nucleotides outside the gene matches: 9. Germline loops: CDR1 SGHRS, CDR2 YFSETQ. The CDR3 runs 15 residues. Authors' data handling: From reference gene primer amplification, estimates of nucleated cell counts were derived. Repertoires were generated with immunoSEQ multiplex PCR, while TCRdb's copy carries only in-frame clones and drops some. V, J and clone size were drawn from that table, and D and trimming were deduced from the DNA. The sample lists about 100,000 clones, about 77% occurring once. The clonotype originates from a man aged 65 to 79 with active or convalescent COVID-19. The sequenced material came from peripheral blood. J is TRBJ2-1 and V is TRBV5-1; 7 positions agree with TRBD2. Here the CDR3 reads CASRMNLAAYNEQFF. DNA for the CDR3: TGCGCCAGCCGAATGAATCTAGCGGCCTACAATGAGCAGTTCTTC.